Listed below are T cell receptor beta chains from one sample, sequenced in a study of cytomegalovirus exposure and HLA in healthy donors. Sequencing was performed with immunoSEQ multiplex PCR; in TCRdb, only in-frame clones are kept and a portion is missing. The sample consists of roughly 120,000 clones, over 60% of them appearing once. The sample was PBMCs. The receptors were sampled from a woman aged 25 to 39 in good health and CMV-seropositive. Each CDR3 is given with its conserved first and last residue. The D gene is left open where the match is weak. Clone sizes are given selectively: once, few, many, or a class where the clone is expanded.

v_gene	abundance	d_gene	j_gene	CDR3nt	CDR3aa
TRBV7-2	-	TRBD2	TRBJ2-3	TGTGCCAGCAGCTCAACTAGCGGGGGGCGTACAGATACGCAGTATTTT	CASSSTSGGRTDTQYF
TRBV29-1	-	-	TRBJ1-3	TGCAGCGTCAAACCTAGCTCTGGAAACACCATATATTTT	CSVKPSSGNTIYF
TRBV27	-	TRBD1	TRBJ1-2	TGTGCCAGCAGTCTAATCCAGGGGGCGGGGGGCTACACCTTC	CASSLIQGAGGYTF
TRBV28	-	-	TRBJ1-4	TGTGCCAGCAGCCTGACAGTCGGAAAACTGTTTTTT	CASSLTVGKLFF
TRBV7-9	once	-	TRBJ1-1	TGTGCCAGCAGAACAACAGAGAACACTGAAGCTTTCTTT	CASRTTENTEAFF
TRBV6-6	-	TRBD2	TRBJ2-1	TGTGCCAGCAGTTACGGGAGCGGGGTTGGTGAGCAGTTCTTC	CASSYGSGVGEQFF
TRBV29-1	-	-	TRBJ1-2	TGCAGCGTTCACGGGAGGTCGGCCGGCGAGTCCTATGGCTACACCTTC	CSVHGRSAGESYGYTF
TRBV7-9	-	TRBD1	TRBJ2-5	TGTGCCAGCAGCGCGACAGGGCAAGAGACCCAGTACTTC	CASSATGQETQYF
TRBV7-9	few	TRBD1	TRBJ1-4	TGTGCCAGCAGCTTAGCTGGACAGGGGAGCGAAAAACTGTTTTTT	CASSLAGQGSEKLFF
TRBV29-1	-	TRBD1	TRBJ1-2	TGCAGCGTGGAGGGGGCTGCGGACTATGGCTACACCTTC	CSVEGAADYGYTF
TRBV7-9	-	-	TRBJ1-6	TGTGCCAGCAGCTTAGTCCGACACCAAATGAATTCACCCCTCCACTTT	CASSLVRHQMNSPLHF
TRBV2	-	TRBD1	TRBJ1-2	TGTGCCAGCACGGGAAGGGACAGCACTGGGGGCTACACCTTC	CASTGRDSTGGYTF
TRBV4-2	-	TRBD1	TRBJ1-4	TGTGCCAGCAGCCAAGAGAGGGGGCGGGGTGAAAAACTGTTTTTT	CASSQERGRGEKLFF
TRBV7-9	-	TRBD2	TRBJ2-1	TGTGCCAGCAGCTACGGGACTAGCGGGGCGGCGGATAGATACAATGAGCAGTTCTTC	CASSYGTSGAADRYNEQFF
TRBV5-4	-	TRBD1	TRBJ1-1	TGTGCCAGCAGCTCAGGTGCCGGGACAGGGGGCGAAAGCACTGAAGCTTTCTTT	CASSSGAGTGGESTEAFF
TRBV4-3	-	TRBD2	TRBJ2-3	TGCGCCAGCAGCCAGGACCTCTGGGCGGGAGGGGCAGATACGCAGTATTTT	CASSQDLWAGGADTQYF
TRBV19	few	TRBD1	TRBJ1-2	TGTGCCAGTACCATTAAGACAGGGGGCAACTATGGCTACACCTTC	CASTIKTGGNYGYTF
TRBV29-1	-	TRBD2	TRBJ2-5	TGCAGCGTCTCTAGCGGGGTCGGAGAGACCCAGTACTTC	CSVSSGVGETQYF
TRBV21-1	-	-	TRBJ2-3	TGTGCCAGCAGCATTGGTAGACTAGAGGATACGCAGTATTTT	CASSIGRLEDTQYF
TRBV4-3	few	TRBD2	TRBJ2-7	TGCGCCAGCAGCCCGAGCGGGGGGGCTTTCGAGCAGTACTTC	CASSPSGGAFEQYF
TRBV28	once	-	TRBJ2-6	TGTGCCAGCAGCTCTAGGAGTGCTGGGGCCAACGTCCTGACTTTC	CASSSRSAGANVLTF
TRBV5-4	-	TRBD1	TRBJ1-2	TGTGCCAGCAGCGCCCGACAGGGGGCTTTTGGCTACACCTTC	CASSARQGAFGYTF
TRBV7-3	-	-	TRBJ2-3	TGTGCCAGCAGCTACGGACTATCTAGCACAGATACGCAGTATTTT	CASSYGLSSTDTQYF
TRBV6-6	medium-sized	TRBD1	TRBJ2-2	TGTGCCAGCAGCCCGGGACAGGGCTACACCGGGGAGCTGTTTTTT	CASSPGQGYTGELFF
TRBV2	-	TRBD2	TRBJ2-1	TGTGCCAGCAGTGACTTAGCGGGGGAGTCCTACAATGAGCAGTTCTTC	CASSDLAGESYNEQFF
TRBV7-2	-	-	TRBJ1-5	TGTGCCAGCAGCCAGGATAGCAATCAGCCCCAGCATTTT	CASSQDSNQPQHF
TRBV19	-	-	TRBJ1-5	TGTGCCAGTGCGCAGGGCAATCAGCCCCAGCATTTT	CASAQGNQPQHF
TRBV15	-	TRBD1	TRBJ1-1	TGTGCCACCAGCACCACAGGGGGTTCCACTGAAGCTTTCTTT	CATSTTGGSTEAFF
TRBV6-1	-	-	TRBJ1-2	TGTGCCAGCAGTGCCACAGGGTGGGCCGGCTACACCTTC	CASSATGWAGYTF
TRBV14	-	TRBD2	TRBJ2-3	TGTGCCAGCAGCCCCCGGACAACTAGCGGGCGAAGCACAGATACGCAGTATTTT	CASSPRTTSGRSTDTQYF
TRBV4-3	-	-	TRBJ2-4	TGCGCCAGCAGCCGGAACCCTTCCTTGGGCCAGGGGAACATTCAGTACTTC	CASSRNPSLGQGNIQYF
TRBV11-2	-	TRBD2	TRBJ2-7	TGTGCCAGCAGCTTGATGGTAGCGGGTGACGAGCAGTACTTC	CASSLMVAGDEQYF
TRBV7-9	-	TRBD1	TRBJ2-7	TGTGCCAGCAGCTCGGGGACAGACTCGCTGTACTTC	CASSSGTDSLYF
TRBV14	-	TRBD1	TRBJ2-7	TGTGCCAGCAGCCAATGGGCAGGGGGATCCTACGAGCAGTACTTC	CASSQWAGGSYEQYF
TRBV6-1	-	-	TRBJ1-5	TGTGCCAGCAGTGAAGGGAGGCCAAGGCATCAGCCCCAGCATTTT	CASSEGRPRHQPQHF
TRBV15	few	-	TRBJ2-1	TGTGCCACCAGCAGAAAAGCGGGACAGGCGAGCTCCTACAATGAGCAGTTCTTC	CATSRKAGQASSYNEQFF
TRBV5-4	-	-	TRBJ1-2	TGTGCCAGCAGCGACCGAGAGGGCGTCTATGGCTACACCTTC	CASSDREGVYGYTF
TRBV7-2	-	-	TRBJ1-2	TGTGCCAGCAGCCTATCGACAATAAATGGCTACACCTTC	CASSLSTINGYTF
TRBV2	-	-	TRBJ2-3	TGTGCCAGCAGTGACATAGAGGAATCCACAGATACGCAGTATTTT	CASSDIEESTDTQYF
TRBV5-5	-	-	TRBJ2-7	TGTGCCAGCAGCCCCACAAGTATCTCCTACGAGCAGTACTTC	CASSPTSISYEQYF
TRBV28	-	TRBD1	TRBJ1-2	TGTGCCAGCAGTTCATCGACAGGGGCGGGCTCTAACTATGGCTACACCTTC	CASSSSTGAGSNYGYTF
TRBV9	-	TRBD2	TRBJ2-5	TGTGCCAGCAGTCAGCGGGGGCTAGATGGGGAGACCCAGTACTTC	CASSQRGLDGETQYF
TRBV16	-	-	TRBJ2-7	TGTGCCAGCAGCCAAAGGGGTTGGATTGGCGAGCAGTACTTC	CASSQRGWIGEQYF
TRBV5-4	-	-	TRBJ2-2	TGTGCAGTATCCGGATTTGGAGGGGCAGCACCGAACACCGGGGAGCTGTTTTTT	CAVSGFGGAAPNTGELFF
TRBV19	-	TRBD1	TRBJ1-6	TGTGCCAGTAGTATGGGACAGGGGGCAAGATCACCCCTCCACTTT	CASSMGQGARSPLHF
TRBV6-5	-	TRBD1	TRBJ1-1	TGTGCCAGCAGTCAGGGGGTACATGAAGCTTTCTTT	CASSQGVHEAFF
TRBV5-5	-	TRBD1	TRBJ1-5	TGTGCCAGCAGCAGATACGGGGGACAGGGAGGTTGGGGCAATCAGCCCCAGCATTTT	CASSRYGGQGGWGNQPQHF